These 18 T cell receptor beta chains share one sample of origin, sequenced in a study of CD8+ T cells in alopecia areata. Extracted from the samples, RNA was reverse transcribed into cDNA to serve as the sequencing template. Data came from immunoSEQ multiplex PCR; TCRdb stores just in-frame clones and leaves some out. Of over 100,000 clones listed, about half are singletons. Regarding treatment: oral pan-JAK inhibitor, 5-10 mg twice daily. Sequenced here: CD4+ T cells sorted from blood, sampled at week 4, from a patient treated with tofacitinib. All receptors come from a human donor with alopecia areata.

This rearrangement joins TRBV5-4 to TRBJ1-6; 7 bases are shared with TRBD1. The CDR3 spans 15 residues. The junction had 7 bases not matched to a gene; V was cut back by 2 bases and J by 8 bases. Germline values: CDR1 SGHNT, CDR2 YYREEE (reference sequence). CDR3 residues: CASSLRQGEDSPLHF. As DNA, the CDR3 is TGTGCCAGCAGCTTAAGACAGGGTGAGGATTCACCCCTCCACTTT.

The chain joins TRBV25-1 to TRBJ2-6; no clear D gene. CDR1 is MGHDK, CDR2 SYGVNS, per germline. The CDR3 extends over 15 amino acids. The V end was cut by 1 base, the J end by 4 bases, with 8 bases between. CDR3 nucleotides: TGTGCCAGCAGTGAATCACTGTCCGGGGCCAACGTCCTGACTTTC. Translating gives CASSESLSGANVLTF. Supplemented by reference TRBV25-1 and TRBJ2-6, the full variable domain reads EADIYQTPRYLVIGTGKKITLECSQTMGHDKMYWYQQDPGMELHLIHYSYGVNSTEKGDLSSESTVSRIRTEHFPLTLESARPSHTSQYLCASSESLSGANVLTFGAGSRLTVL.

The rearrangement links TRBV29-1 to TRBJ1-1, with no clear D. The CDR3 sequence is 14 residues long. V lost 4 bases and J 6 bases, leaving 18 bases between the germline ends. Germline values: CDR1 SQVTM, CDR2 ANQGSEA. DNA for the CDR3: TGCAGCGTTGTATCCCCGGAGCGGGGAGCTGAAGCTTTCTTT. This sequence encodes CSVVSPERGAEAFF. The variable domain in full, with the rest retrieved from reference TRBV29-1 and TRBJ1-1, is SAVISQKPSRDICQRGTSLTIQCQVDSQVTMMFWYRQQPGQSLTLIATANQGSEATYESGFVIDKFPISRPNLTFSTLTVSNMSPEDSSIYLCSVVSPERGAEAFFGQGTRLTVV.

The CDR3 loop is CSVGYDTNQPQHF. In nucleotides, the CDR3 is TGCAGCGTTGGCTATGACACAAATCAGCCCCAGCATTTT. J is TRBJ1-5 and V is TRBV29-1; the D is unclear. This CDR3 contains 13 residues. V lost 4 bases, J lost 4 bases, and 11 bases lay in between. The germline V gene has CDR1 SQVTM and CDR2 ANQGSEA.

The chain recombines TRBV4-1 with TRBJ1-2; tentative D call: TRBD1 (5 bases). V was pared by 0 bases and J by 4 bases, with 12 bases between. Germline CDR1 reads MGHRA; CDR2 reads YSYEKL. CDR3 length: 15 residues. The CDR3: CASSQDGQGGYGYTF. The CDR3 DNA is TGCGCCAGCAGCCAAGATGGGCAGGGCGGCTATGGCTACACCTTC.

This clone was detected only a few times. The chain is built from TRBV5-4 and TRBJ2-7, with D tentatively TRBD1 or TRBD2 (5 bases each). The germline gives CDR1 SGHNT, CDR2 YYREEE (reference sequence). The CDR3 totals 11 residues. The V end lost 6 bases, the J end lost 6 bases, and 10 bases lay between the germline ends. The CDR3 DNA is TGTGCCAGCACTTCGGGGCGCGAGCAGTACTTC. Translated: CASTSGREQYF.

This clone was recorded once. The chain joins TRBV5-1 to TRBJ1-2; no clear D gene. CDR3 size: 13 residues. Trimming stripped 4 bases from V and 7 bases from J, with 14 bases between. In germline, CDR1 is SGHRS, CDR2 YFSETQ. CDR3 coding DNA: TGCGCCAGCAGCGAAGGAGGGATCAGTGGCTACACCTTC. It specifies CASSEGGISGYTF.

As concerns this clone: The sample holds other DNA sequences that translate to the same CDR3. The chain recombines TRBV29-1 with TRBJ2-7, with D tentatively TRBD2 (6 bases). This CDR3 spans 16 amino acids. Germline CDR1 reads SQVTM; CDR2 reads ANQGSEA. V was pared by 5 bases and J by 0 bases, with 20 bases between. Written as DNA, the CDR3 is TGCAGCGTTAGGGGCCTGGCGGGGTCCAGCTCCTACGAGCAGTACTTC. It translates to CSVRGLAGSSSYEQYF.

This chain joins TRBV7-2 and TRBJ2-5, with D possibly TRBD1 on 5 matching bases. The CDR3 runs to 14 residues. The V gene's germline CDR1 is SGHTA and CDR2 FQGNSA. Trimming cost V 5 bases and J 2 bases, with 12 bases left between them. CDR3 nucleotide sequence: TGTGCCAGCAGCGCCAAGACAGCACAAGAGACCCAGTACTTC. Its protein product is CASSAKTAQETQYF.

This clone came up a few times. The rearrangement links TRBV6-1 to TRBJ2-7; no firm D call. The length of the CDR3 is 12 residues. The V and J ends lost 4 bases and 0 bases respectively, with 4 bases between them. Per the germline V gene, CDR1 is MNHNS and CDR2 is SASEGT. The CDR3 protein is CASSAYSYEQYF. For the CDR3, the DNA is TGTGCCAGCAGTGCCTACTCCTACGAGCAGTACTTC.

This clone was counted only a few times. The CDR3 DNA reads TGTGCCAGTACCCGGGACTCTGGAAACACCATATATTTT. It encodes CASTRDSGNTIYF. This chain links TRBV19 with TRBJ1-3; D gene ambiguous. The CDR3 has 13 residues. Trimming stripped 7 bases from V and 0 bases from J, with 7 bases between. Germline CDR1 and CDR2: LNHDA and SQIVND (reference sequence).

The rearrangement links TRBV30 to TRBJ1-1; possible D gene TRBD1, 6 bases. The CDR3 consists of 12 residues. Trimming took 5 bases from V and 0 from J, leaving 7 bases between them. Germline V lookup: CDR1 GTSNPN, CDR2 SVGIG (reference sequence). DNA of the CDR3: TGTGCCTGGGGACAGCTGAACACTGAAGCTTTCTTT. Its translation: CAWGQLNTEAFF.

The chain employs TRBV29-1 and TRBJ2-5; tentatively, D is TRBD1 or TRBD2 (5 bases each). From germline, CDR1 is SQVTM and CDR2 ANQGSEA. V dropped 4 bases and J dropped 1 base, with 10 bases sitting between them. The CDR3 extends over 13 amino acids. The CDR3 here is CSVGQRAQETQYF. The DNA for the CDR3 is TGCAGCGTTGGACAGAGGGCCCAAGAGACCCAGTACTTC. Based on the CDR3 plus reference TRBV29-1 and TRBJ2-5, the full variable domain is SAVISQKPSRDICQRGTSLTIQCQVDSQVTMMFWYRQQPGQSLTLIATANQGSEATYESGFVIDKFPISRPNLTFSTLTVSNMSPEDSSIYLCSVGQRAQETQYFGPGTRLLVL.

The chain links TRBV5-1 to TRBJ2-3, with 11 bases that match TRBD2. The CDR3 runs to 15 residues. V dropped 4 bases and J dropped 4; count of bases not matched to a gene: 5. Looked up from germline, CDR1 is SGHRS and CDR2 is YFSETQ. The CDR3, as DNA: TGCGCCAGCAGCACCGGGACTAGCGGCCCAGATACGCAGTATTTT. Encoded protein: CASSTGTSGPDTQYF. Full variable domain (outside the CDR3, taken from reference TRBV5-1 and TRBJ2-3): KAGVTQTPRYLIKTRGQQVTLSCSPISGHRSVSWYQQTPGQGLQFLFEYFSETQRNKGNFPGRFSGRQFSNSRSEMNVSTLELGDSALYLCASSTGTSGPDTQYFGPGTRLTVL.

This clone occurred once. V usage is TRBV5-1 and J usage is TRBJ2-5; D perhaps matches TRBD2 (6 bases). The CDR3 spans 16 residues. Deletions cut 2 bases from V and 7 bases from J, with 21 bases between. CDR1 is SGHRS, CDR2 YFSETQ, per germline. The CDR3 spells CASSFERRYPGGTQYF. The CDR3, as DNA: TGCGCCAGCAGCTTTGAGCGGAGGTACCCCGGGGGGACCCAGTACTTC.

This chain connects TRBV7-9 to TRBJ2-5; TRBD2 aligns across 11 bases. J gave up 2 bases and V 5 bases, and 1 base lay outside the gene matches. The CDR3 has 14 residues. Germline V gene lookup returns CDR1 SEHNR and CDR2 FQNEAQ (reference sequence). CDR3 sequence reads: CASSASGRQETQYF. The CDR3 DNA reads TGTGCCAGCAGCGCTAGCGGGAGGCAAGAGACCCAGTACTTC.

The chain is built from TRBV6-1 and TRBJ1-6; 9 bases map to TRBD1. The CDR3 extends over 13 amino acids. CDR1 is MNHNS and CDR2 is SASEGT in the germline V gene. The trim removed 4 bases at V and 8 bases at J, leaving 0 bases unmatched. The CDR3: CASSGTGDSPLHF. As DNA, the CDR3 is TGTGCCAGCAGTGGGACAGGGGATTCACCCCTCCACTTT.

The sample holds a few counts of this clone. The CDR3: CSVGQGFYGYTF. In DNA form, the CDR3 reads TGCAGCGTGGGACAGGGGTTCTATGGCTACACCTTC. This sequence joins TRBV29-1 and TRBJ1-2; 10 nucleotides line up with TRBD1. Looked up from germline, CDR1 is SQVTM and CDR2 is ANQGSEA. V was clipped by 6 bases and J by 4 bases; unmatched bases: 2. The CDR3 is 12 amino acids.